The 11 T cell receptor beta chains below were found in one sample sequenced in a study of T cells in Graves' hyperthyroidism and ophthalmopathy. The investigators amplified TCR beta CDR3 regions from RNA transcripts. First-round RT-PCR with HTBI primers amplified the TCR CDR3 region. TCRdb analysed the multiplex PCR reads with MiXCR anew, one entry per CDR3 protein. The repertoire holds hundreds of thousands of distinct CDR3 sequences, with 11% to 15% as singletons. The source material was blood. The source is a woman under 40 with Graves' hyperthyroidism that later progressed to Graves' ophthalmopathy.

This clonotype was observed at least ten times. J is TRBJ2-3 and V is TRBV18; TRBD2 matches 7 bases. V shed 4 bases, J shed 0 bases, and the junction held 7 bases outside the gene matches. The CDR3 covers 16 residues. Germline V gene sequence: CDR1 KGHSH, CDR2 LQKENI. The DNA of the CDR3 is TGTGCCAGCTCACGTTCTAGCGGCTCTAGCACAGATACGCAGTATTTT. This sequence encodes CASSRSSGSSTDTQYF.

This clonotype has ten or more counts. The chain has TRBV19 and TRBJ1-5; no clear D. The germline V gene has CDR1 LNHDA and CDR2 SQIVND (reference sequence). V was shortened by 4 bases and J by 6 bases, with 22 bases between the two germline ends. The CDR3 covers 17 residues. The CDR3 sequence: CASSKNLWGSEGQPQHF. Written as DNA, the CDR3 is TGTGCCAGTAGTAAAAACCTATGGGGATCTGAGGGTCAGCCCCAGCATTTT.

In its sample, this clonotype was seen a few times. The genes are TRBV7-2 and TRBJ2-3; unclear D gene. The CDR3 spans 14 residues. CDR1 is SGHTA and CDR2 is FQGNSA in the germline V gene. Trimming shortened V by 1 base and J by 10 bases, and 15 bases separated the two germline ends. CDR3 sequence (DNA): TGTGCCAGCAGCTTAGGGGCCATGGTTCGGGCGCAGTATTTT. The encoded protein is CASSLGAMVRAQYF.

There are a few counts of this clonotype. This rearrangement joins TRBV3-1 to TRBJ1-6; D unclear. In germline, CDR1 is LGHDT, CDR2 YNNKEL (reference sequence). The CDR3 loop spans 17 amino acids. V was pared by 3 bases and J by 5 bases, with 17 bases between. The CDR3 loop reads CASSQLTGIVNNSPLHF. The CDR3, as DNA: TGTGCCAGCAGCCAGCTCACCGGCATAGTTAATAATTCACCCCTCCACTTT.

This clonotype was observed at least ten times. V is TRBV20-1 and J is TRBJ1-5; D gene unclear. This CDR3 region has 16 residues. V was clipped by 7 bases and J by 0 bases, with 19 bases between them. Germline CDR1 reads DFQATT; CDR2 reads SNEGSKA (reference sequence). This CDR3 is CSGLPSGVYSNQPQHF. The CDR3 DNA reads TGCAGTGGCCTCCCCAGCGGGGTATATAGCAATCAGCCCCAGCATTTT.

CDR3: CASSYVRDRGGVPNTGELFF. As DNA, the CDR3 is TGTGCCAGCAGTTACGTAAGGGACAGGGGAGGAGTACCGAACACCGGGGAGCTGTTTTTT. The rearrangement uses TRBV6-2 or TRBV6-3 and TRBJ2-2; 10 nucleotides align to TRBD1. CDR1 is MNHEY and CDR2 is SVGEGT in the germline V gene. The V segment lost 2 bases and the J segment 0 bases; nucleotides outside the gene matches: 12. The CDR3 totals 20 residues.

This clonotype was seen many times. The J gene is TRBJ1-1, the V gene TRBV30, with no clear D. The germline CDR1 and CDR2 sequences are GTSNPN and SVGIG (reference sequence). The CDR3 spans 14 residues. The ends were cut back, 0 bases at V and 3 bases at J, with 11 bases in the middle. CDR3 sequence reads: CAWSVYPVDTEAFF. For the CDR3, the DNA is TGTGCCTGGAGTGTATACCCTGTGGACACTGAAGCTTTCTTT.

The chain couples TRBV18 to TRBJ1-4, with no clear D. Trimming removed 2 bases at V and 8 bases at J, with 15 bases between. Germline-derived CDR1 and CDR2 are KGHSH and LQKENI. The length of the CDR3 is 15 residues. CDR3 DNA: TGTGCCAGCTCACCAAGGGCCCTCCAAGGGGAAAAACTGTTTTTT. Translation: CASSPRALQGEKLFF.

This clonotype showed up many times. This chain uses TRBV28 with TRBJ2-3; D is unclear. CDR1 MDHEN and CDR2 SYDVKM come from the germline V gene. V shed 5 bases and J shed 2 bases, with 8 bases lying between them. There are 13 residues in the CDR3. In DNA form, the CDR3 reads TGTGCCAGCAGTCTCGGAAACACAGATACGCAGTATTTT. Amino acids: CASSLGNTDTQYF.

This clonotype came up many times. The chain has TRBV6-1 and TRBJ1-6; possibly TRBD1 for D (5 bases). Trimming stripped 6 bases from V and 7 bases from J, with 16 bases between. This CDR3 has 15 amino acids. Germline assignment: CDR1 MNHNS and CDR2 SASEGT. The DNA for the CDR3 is TGTGCCAGCAGCTCCGAGGGGAGTTTCAATTCACCCCTCCACTTT. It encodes CASSSEGSFNSPLHF.

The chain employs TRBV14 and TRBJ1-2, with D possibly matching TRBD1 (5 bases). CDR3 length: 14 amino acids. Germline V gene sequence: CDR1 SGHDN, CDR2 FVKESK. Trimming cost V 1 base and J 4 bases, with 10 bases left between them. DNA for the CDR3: TGTGCCAGCAGCCAAGTGTCGGGGGGCTATGGCTACACCTTC. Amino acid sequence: CASSQVSGGYGYTF.